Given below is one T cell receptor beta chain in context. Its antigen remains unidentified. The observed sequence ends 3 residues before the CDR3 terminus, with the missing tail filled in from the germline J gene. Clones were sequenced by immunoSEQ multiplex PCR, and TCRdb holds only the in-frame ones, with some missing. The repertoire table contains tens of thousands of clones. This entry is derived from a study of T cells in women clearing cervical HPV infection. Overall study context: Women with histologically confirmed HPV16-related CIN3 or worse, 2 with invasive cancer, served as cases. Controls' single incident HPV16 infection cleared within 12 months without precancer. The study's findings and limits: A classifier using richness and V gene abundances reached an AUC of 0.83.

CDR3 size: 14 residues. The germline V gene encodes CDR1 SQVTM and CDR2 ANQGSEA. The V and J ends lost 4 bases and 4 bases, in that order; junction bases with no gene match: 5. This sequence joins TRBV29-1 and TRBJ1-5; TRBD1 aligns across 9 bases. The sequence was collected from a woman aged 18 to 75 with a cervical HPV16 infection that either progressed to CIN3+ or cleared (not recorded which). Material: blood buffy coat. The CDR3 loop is CSVGQGGSNQPQHF. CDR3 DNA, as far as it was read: TGCAGCGTTGGACAGGGGGGATCAAATCAGCCC.